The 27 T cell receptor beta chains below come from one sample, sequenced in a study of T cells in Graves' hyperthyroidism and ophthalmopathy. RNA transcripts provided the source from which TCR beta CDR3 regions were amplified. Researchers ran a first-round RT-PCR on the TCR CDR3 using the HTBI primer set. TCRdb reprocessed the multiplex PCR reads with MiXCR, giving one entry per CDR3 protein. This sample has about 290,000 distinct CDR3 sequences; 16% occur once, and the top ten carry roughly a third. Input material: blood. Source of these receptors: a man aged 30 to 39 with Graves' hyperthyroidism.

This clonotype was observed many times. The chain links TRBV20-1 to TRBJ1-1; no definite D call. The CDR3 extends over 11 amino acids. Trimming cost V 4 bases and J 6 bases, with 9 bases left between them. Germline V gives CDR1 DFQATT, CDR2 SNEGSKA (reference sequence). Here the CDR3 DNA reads TGCAGTGCTACCGGCGGGGCTGAAGCTTTCTTT. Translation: CSATGGAEAFF.

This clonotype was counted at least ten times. The CDR3 loop reads CASSPDSTNEKLFF. DNA of the CDR3: TGTGCCAGCTCACCGGACAGCACTAATGAAAAACTGTTTTTT. This chain connects TRBV18 to TRBJ1-4; tentative D call: TRBD1 (6 bases). This CDR3 has 14 residues. Germline V CDR1 and CDR2: KGHSH, LQKENI. Trimming pared 3 bases from V and 2 bases from J, leaving 7 bases between.

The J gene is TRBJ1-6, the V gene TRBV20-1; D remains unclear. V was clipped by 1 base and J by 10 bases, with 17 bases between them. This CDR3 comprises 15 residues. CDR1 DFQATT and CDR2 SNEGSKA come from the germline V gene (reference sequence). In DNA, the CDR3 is TGCAGTGCTAGAGGGGAAAGCGGGAGGGCCTCACCCCTCCACTTT. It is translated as CSARGESGRASPLHF.

The chain's CDR3 is CASSATGGGYNEQFF. The CDR3 nucleotides read TGTGCCAGCAGCGCCACTGGCGGGGGATACAATGAGCAGTTCTTC. J is TRBJ2-1 and V is TRBV5-6; 7 bases are a match to TRBD2. This CDR3 spans 15 amino acids. The V gene's germline CDR1 is SGHDT and CDR2 YYEEEE. With 4 bases clipped from V and 4 bases from J, the junction kept 8 bases outside the gene matches.

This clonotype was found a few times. CDR3: CAISEGRRLNSPLHF. The CDR3 DNA sequence: TGTGCCATCAGTGAGGGACGACGACTTAATTCACCCCTCCACTTT. This sequence joins TRBV10-3 and TRBJ1-6; D call uncertain. This CDR3 is built from 15 residues. Trimming removed 2 bases at V and 6 bases at J, with 11 bases between. CDR1 is ENHRY and CDR2 is SYGVKD in the germline V gene.

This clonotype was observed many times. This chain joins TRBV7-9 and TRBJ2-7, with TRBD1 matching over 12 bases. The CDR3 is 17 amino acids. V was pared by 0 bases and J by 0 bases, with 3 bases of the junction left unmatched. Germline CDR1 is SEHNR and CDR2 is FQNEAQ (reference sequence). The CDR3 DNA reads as TGTGCCAGCAGCTTAGCGGAGGGACAGGGGGCCTCCTACGAGCAGTACTTC. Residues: CASSLAEGQGASYEQYF.

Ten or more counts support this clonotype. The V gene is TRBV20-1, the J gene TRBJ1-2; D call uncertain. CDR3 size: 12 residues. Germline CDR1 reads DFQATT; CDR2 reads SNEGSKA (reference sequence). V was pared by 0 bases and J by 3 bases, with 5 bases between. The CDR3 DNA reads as TGCAGTGCTAGAGATGGGGACTATGGCTACACCTTC. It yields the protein CSARDGDYGYTF.

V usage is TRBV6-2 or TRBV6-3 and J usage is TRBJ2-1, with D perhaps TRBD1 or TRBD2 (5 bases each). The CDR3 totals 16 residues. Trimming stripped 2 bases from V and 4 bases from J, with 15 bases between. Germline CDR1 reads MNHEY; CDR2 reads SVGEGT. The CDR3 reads CASSYLFGAEYNEQFF. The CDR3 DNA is TGTGCCAGCAGTTACCTCTTCGGGGCAGAGTACAATGAGCAGTTCTTC.

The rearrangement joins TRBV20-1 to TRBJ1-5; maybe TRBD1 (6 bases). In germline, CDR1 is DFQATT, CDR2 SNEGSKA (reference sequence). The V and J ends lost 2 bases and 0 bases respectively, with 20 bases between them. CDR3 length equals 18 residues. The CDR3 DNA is TGCAGTGCTAGAATAGAGGACAGCGACGAACATAGCAATCAGCCCCAGCATTTT. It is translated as CSARIEDSDEHSNQPQHF.

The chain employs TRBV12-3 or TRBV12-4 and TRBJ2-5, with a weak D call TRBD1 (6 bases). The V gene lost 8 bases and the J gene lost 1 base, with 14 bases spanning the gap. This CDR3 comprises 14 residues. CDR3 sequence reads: CASQTAGVQETQYF. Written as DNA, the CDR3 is TGTGCCAGCCAAACCGCAGGGGTCCAAGAGACCCAGTACTTC.

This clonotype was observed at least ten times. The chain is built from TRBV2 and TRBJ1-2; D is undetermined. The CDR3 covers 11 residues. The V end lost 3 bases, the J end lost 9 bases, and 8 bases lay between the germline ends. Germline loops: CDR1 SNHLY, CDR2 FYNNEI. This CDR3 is CASSEGSSYTF. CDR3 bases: TGTGCCAGCAGTGAGGGGTCGAGCTACACCTTC.

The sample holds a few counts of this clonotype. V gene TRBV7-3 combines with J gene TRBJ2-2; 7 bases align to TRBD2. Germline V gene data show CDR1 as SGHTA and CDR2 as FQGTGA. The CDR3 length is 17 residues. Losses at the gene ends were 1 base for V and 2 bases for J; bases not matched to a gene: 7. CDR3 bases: TGTGCCAGCAGCTTAAAGTCCAGCGGGGTAAACACCGGGGAGCTGTTTTTT. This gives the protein CASSLKSSGVNTGELFF.

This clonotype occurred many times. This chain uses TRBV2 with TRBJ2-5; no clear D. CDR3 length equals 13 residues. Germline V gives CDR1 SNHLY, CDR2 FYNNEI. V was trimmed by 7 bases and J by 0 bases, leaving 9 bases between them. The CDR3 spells CASKDGYQETQYF. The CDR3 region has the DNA TGTGCCAGCAAGGATGGGTACCAAGAGACCCAGTACTTC. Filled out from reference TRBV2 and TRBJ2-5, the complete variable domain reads EPEVTQTPSHQVTQMGQEVILRCVPISNHLYFYWYRQILGQKVEFLVSFYNNEISEKSEIFDDQFSVERPDGSNFTLKIRSTKLEDSAMYFCASKDGYQETQYFGPGTRLLVL.

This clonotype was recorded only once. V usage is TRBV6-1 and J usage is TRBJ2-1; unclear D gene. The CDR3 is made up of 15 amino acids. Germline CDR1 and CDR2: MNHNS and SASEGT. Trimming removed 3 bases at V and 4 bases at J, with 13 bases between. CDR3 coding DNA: TGTGCCAGCAGTGATCAACCCGGTTGGTACAATGAGCAGTTCTTC. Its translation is CASSDQPGWYNEQFF.

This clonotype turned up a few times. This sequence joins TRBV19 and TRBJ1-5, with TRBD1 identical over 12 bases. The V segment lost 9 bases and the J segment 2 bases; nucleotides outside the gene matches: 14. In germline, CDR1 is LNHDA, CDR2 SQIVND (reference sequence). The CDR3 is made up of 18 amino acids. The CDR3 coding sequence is TGTGCCAGCCGCACCGGGACAGGGGGCGGGTGGGGCAATCAGCCCCAGCATTTT. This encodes CASRTGTGGGWGNQPQHF.

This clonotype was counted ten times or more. CDR3 coding DNA: TGTGCCAGCAGTCCCCTCCCCGGGACTAGCGGCAGGCTCCCCTACGAGCAGTACTTC. The encoded protein is CASSPLPGTSGRLPYEQYF. The chain has TRBV6-1 and TRBJ2-7, with 11 bases aligning to TRBD2. The junction had 17 bases not matched to a gene; V was cut back by 5 bases and J by 2 bases. The germline CDR1 and CDR2 sequences are MNHNS and SASEGT. CDR3 size: 19 residues.

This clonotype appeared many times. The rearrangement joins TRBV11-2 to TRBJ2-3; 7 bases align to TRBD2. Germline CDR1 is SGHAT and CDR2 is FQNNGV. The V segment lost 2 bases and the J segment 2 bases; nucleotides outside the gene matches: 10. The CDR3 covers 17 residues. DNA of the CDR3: TGTGCCAGCAGCTTATCCGTATATGGGACTATCACAGATACGCAGTATTTT. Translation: CASSLSVYGTITDTQYF.

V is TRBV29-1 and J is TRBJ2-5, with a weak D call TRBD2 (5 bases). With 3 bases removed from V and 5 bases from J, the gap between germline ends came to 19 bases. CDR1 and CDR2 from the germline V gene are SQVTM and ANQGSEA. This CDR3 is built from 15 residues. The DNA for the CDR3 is TGCAGCGTTGATGGGCTCGGGGAGATAGCTGAGACCCAGTACTTC. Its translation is CSVDGLGEIAETQYF.

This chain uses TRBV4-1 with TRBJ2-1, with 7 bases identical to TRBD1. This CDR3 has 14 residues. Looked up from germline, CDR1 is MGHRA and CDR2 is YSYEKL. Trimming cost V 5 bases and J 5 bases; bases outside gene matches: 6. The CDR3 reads CASSGTVSHNEQFF. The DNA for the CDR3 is TGCGCCAGCAGCGGGACAGTTTCCCACAATGAGCAGTTCTTC.

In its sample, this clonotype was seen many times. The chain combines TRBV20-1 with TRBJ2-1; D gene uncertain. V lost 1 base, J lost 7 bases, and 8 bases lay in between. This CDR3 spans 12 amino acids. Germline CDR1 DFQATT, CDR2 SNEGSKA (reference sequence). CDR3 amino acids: CSARARVNEQFF. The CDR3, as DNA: TGCAGTGCTAGAGCTCGGGTGAATGAGCAGTTCTTC.

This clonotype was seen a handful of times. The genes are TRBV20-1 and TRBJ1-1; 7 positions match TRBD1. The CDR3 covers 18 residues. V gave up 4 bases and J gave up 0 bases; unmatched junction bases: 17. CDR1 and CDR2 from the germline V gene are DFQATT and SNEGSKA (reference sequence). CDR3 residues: CSATSIDRVENLNTEAFF. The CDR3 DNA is TGCAGTGCTACTTCCATCGACAGGGTAGAAAATTTGAACACTGAAGCTTTCTTT.

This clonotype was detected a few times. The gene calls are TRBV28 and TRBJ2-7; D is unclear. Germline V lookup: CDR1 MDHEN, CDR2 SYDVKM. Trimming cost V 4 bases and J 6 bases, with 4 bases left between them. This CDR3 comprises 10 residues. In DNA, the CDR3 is TGTGCCAGCAGTTCGAGCGAGCAGTACTTC. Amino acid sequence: CASSSSEQYF.

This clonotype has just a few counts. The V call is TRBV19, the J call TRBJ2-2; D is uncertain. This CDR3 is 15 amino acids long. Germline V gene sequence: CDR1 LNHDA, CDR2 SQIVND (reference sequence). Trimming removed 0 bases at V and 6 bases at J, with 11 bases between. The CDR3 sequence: CASSIDRSRPGELFF. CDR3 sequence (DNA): TGTGCCAGTAGTATAGATCGATCACGGCCCGGGGAGCTGTTTTTT.

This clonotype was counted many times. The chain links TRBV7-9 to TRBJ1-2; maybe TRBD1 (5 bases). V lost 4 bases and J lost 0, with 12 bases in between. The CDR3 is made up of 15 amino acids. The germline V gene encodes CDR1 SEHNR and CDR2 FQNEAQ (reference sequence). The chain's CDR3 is CASSSQQASNYGYTF. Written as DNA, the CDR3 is TGTGCCAGCAGCTCTCAACAGGCTTCTAACTATGGCTACACCTTC.

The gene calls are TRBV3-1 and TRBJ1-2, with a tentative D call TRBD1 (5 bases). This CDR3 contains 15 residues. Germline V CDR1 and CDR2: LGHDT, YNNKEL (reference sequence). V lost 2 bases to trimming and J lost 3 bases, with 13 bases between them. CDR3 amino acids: CASSQSQRGDYGYTF. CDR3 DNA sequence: TGTGCCAGCAGCCAATCCCAGAGGGGAGACTATGGCTACACCTTC.

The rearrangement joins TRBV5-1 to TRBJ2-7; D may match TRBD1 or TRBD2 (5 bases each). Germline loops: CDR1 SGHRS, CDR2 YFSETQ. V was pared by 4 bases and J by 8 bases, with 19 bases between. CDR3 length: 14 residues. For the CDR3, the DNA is TGCGCCAGCAGCGCCTCCGGGACCGCCCTCAAGCAGTACTTC. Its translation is CASSASGTALKQYF.

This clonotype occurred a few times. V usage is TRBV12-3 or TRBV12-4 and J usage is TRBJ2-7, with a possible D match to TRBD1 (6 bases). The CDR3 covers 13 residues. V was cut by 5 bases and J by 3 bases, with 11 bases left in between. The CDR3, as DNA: TGTGCCAGCAGTACAGGGATAGACTACGAGCAGTACTTC. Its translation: CASSTGIDYEQYF.